What follows are 9 T cell receptor beta chains derived from one specimen sequenced in a study of regulatory T cells in long-lasting Graves disease. As for time point: newly diagnosed GD, antithyroid drugs for less than 3 months. Researchers made the TCR library from RNA that was extracted from PBMCs. Libraries of TCR beta came from iRepertoire HTBI primers plus Arm-PCR of CDR3 regions. TCRdb re-called the multiplex PCR reads with MiXCR, one entry per CDR3 protein. The sample includes roughly 560,000 distinct CDR3 sequences, about 15% seen only once; the top ten take 25%. This same sample was also taken into another study, of T cells in Graves' hyperthyroidism and ophthalmopathy.

The input for sequencing was peripheral blood mononuclear cells (PBMCs), taken at new diagnosis, from a patient treated with antithyroid drugs. These receptors were obtained from a woman aged 40-65 years with Graves disease.

There are many counts of this clonotype. The rearrangement links TRBV7-9 to TRBJ2-7; D remains ambiguous. V was shortened by 5 bases and J by 0 bases, with 14 bases between the two germline ends. The CDR3 totals 15 residues. Germline CDR1 is SEHNR and CDR2 is FQNEAQ (reference sequence). The CDR3 loop reads CASSPPARPSYEQYF. In nucleotides, the CDR3 is TGTGCCAGCAGCCCTCCGGCTCGCCCCTCCTACGAGCAGTACTTC. Using reference TRBV7-9 and TRBJ2-7 for the parts outside the CDR3, the full variable domain is DTGVSQNPRHKITKRGQNVTFRCDPISEHNRLYWYRQTLGQGPEFLTYFQNEAQLEKSRLLSDRFSAERPKGSFSTLEIQRTEQGDSAMYLCASSPPARPSYEQYFGPGTRLTVT.

This clonotype occurred many times. V is TRBV20-1 and J is TRBJ2-1, with 12 bases fitting TRBD2. CDR1 is DFQATT, CDR2 SNEGSKA, per germline (reference sequence). The CDR3 has 17 amino acids. Trimming cost V 2 bases and J 6 bases; bases outside gene matches: 11. As DNA, the CDR3 is TGCAGTGCTAGACCAACTAGCGGGGGGCCGAGAAGCAATGAGCAGTTCTTC. Protein sequence: CSARPTSGGPRSNEQFF.

There are many counts of this clonotype. The chain couples TRBV3-1 to TRBJ1-2; no reliable D call. CDR1 is LGHDT, CDR2 YNNKEL, per germline (reference sequence). The CDR3 is 14 residues long. Trimming removed 0 bases at V and 4 bases at J, with 9 bases between. In nucleotides, the CDR3 is TGTGCCAGCAGCCAAGATCAAGGGAGCTATGGCTACACCTTC. Protein sequence: CASSQDQGSYGYTF.

The chain combines TRBV6-1 with TRBJ2-3; 9 bases fit TRBD2. Germline V gene lookup returns CDR1 MNHNS and CDR2 SASEGT. The junction had 2 bases not matched to a gene; V was cut back by 6 bases and J by 4 bases. The CDR3 extends over 13 amino acids. Written as DNA, the CDR3 is TGTGCCAGCAGGGGACTAGCATCAGATACGCAGTATTTT. Encoded protein: CASRGLASDTQYF.

This clonotype appeared many times. The chain employs TRBV6-1 and TRBJ2-4; weak D call: TRBD1 (6 bases). Trimming removed 5 bases from V and 0 bases from J, with 14 bases in between. This CDR3 is built from 16 residues. Germline-derived CDR1 and CDR2 are MNHNS and SASEGT. The chain's CDR3 is CASSPQGHLAKNIQYF. The CDR3 DNA reads TGTGCCAGCAGTCCACAGGGTCACCTAGCCAAAAACATTCAGTACTTC.

This clonotype was observed a handful of times. The genes are TRBV5-1 and TRBJ1-5; D unclear. The V and J ends lost 1 base and 9 bases respectively, with 11 bases between them. CDR1 is SGHRS and CDR2 is YFSETQ in the germline V gene. The CDR3 totals 13 residues. CDR3 sequence: CASSLSPEAPQHF. The CDR3 bases are TGCGCCAGCAGCTTGAGCCCTGAGGCGCCCCAGCATTTT.

This clonotype was seen repeatedly, ten times or more. This chain uses TRBV7-6 with TRBJ2-7; 7 nucleotides align to TRBD2. Per the germline V gene, CDR1 is SGHVS and CDR2 is FNYEAQ. The CDR3 length is 18 residues. The trim removed 1 base at V and 0 bases at J, leaving 12 bases unmatched. CDR3 bases: TGTGCCAGCAGCTTAGGGTCCGGGGGGAGCGCCGGCTCCTACGAGCAGTACTTC. Translating gives CASSLGSGGSAGSYEQYF.

This clonotype was seen ten or more times. This chain joins TRBV2 and TRBJ2-3, with 9 bases aligning to TRBD1. V lost 8 bases to trimming and J lost 11 bases; unmatched junction nucleotides: 11. The CDR3 is 13 amino acids. Germline CDR1 is SNHLY and CDR2 is FYNNEI. The CDR3 is CASRDRESGRQYF. The CDR3 bases are TGTGCCAGCCGGGACAGGGAAAGTGGAAGGCAGTATTTT.

This clonotype was observed many times. The chain couples TRBV12-3 or TRBV12-4 to TRBJ2-1; 7 bases are shared with TRBD1. The CDR3 totals 14 residues. V dropped 6 bases and J dropped 7; count of bases not matched to a gene: 9. In DNA, the CDR3 is TGTGCCAGCAGACCCAGACAGGGTAGGAATGAGCAGTTCTTC. Translating it yields CASRPRQGRNEQFF.